Listed below are T cell receptor beta chains from one sample, sequenced in a study of cytomegalovirus exposure and HLA in healthy donors. The repertoire was sequenced with immunoSEQ multiplex PCR; TCRdb's copy has only in-frame clones and lacks some. The data show some 250,000 clones, with roughly 89% seen just once and roughly 0.4% held by the top ten. The sequencing sample was made of PBMCs. These receptors were taken from a woman aged 18-29 years in good health and CMV-seronegative. CDR3s include the opening cysteine and the closing phenylalanine or tryptophan. Fields, in order: J gene, clone size, V gene, D gene, CDR3 DNA, CDR3 protein. The D gene is left open where the match is weak. Part of the rows lack a size; the others show once, few, many or a class for expanded clones.

J gene: TRBJ2-3
clone size: NA
V gene: TRBV6-5
D gene: TRBD1
CDR3 DNA: TGTGCCAGCAGTTACTCGACCAGGGGGCGGAATACGCAGTATTTT
CDR3 protein: CASSYSTRGRNTQYF

J gene: TRBJ2-1
clone size: NA
V gene: TRBV7-8
D gene: NA
CDR3 DNA: TGTGCCAGCAGCTTAATAGATAGCGGCCTTTCCTACAATGAGCAGTTCTTC
CDR3 protein: CASSLIDSGLSYNEQFF

J gene: TRBJ2-7
clone size: NA
V gene: TRBV5-6
D gene: NA
CDR3 DNA: TGTGCCAGCAGCTTCGGGGGGCGCGGCGAGCAGTACTTC
CDR3 protein: CASSFGGRGEQYF

J gene: TRBJ1-3
clone size: NA
V gene: TRBV28
D gene: NA
CDR3 DNA: TGTGCCAGCAGCTCGACTGACTCTGGAAACACCATATATTTT
CDR3 protein: CASSSTDSGNTIYF

J gene: TRBJ2-3
clone size: once
V gene: TRBV6-4
D gene: TRBD2
CDR3 DNA: TGTGCCAGCAGTGCCCGGGGGGGGGATAGCACAGATACGCAGTATTTT
CDR3 protein: CASSARGGDSTDTQYF

J gene: TRBJ2-3
clone size: NA
V gene: TRBV28
D gene: NA
CDR3 DNA: TGTGCCAGCAGTGGGTTACAGGGCCGGTCATCCGATACGCAGTATTTT
CDR3 protein: CASSGLQGRSSDTQYF

J gene: TRBJ2-1
clone size: NA
V gene: TRBV4-1
D gene: NA
CDR3 DNA: TGCGCCAGCAGCGGACTACTACCAAATGAGCAGTTCTTC
CDR3 protein: CASSGLLPNEQFF

J gene: TRBJ1-3
clone size: NA
V gene: TRBV5-1
D gene: TRBD1
CDR3 DNA: TGCGCCAGCAGCGATGACAGGGGAGGAAACACCATATATTTT
CDR3 protein: CASSDDRGGNTIYF

J gene: TRBJ2-1
clone size: NA
V gene: TRBV7-8
D gene: TRBD1
CDR3 DNA: TGTGCCAGCAGACCACGGGACAGGGGGCGAAATGAGCAGTTCTTC
CDR3 protein: CASRPRDRGRNEQFF

J gene: TRBJ2-1
clone size: NA
V gene: TRBV21-1
D gene: NA
CDR3 DNA: TGTGCCAGCAGCAAAGGCGGACTAGCTTCATACAATGAGCAGTTCTTC
CDR3 protein: CASSKGGLASYNEQFF

J gene: TRBJ1-6
clone size: NA
V gene: TRBV27
D gene: NA
CDR3 DNA: TGTGCCAGCAGTTTATTCGGGAGGGGCTCGGATAATTCACCCCTCCACTTT
CDR3 protein: CASSLFGRGSDNSPLHF

J gene: TRBJ2-1
clone size: NA
V gene: TRBV9
D gene: TRBD2
CDR3 DNA: TGTGCCAGCAGCCCTCCAGCGGGGGGGAACAATGAGCAGTTCTTC
CDR3 protein: CASSPPAGGNNEQFF

J gene: TRBJ2-1
clone size: NA
V gene: TRBV7-8
D gene: NA
CDR3 DNA: TGTGCCAGCCAAGCTCTGGACAATGAGCAGTTCTTC
CDR3 protein: CASQALDNEQFF

J gene: TRBJ2-1
clone size: NA
V gene: TRBV19
D gene: NA
CDR3 DNA: TGTGCCAGTAGTTATTCCCAGAACAATGAGCAGTTCTTC
CDR3 protein: CASSYSQNNEQFF

J gene: TRBJ2-6
clone size: NA
V gene: TRBV5-1
D gene: TRBD1
CDR3 DNA: TGCGCCAGCAGCTGGATGTGGACAGGGGGCACTGGGGCCAACGTCCTGACTTTC
CDR3 protein: CASSWMWTGGTGANVLTF

J gene: TRBJ2-6
clone size: NA
V gene: TRBV28
D gene: NA
CDR3 DNA: TGTGCCAGCAGTTTCTACAGAACTGGGGCCAACGTCCTGACTTTC
CDR3 protein: CASSFYRTGANVLTF

J gene: TRBJ2-1
clone size: NA
V gene: TRBV7-2
D gene: NA
CDR3 DNA: TGTGCCAGCAGCCCGACTGGGAGCAATGAGCAGTTCTTC
CDR3 protein: CASSPTGSNEQFF

J gene: TRBJ2-2
clone size: NA
V gene: TRBV30
D gene: TRBD2
CDR3 DNA: TGTGCCTGGAGAGAGGGACTAGCGGGGGGGCCGAACACCGGGGAGCTGTTTTTT
CDR3 protein: CAWREGLAGGPNTGELFF

J gene: TRBJ1-2
clone size: NA
V gene: TRBV4-1
D gene: NA
CDR3 DNA: TGCGCCAGCAGCCAATCAGTCTCAGGAAACTATGGCTACACCTTC
CDR3 protein: CASSQSVSGNYGYTF

J gene: TRBJ1-2
clone size: NA
V gene: TRBV11-2
D gene: NA
CDR3 DNA: TGTGCCAGCAGCTTACGGTCGGGAGGCTACACCTTC
CDR3 protein: CASSLRSGGYTF

J gene: TRBJ1-4
clone size: NA
V gene: TRBV10-2
D gene: NA
CDR3 DNA: TGCGCCAGCAGTGAGTTAGGAGTTTCGCTGTTTTTT
CDR3 protein: CASSELGVSLFF

J gene: TRBJ2-2
clone size: NA
V gene: TRBV5-1
D gene: TRBD1
CDR3 DNA: TGCGCCAGCAGCTTGGCCGACAGGGGGGCCGGGGAGCTGTTTTTT
CDR3 protein: CASSLADRGAGELFF

J gene: TRBJ2-5
clone size: NA
V gene: TRBV7-9
D gene: TRBD1
CDR3 DNA: TGTGCCAGCAGCTCACCCATGGACAGGGGGCAAGAGACCCAGTACTTC
CDR3 protein: CASSSPMDRGQETQYF

J gene: TRBJ2-1
clone size: NA
V gene: TRBV2
D gene: TRBD2
CDR3 DNA: TGTGCCAGCAGTGGTCCCGCGGGGGATCTTTACAATGAGCAGTTCTTC
CDR3 protein: CASSGPAGDLYNEQFF

J gene: TRBJ2-2
clone size: NA
V gene: TRBV6-5
D gene: NA
CDR3 DNA: TGTGCCACCCTAGAGAACACCGGGGAGCTGTTTTTT
CDR3 protein: CATLENTGELFF